This entry describes one T cell receptor beta chain. Original processing methods: Amplification of reference gene primers was used by the study to estimate nucleated cell counts. Produced via immunoSEQ multiplex PCR; TCRdb's table is partial and in-frame only. Clonal size and the V and J genes are those of that table, whereas D and trimming came from the DNA. The sample shows fewer than 350,000 clones, approximately 83% of them seen only once. These data come from a study of blood T cell repertoires in COVID-19. In the study overall: The study drew acute and convalescent COVID-19 samples from the United States, Italy and Spain.

This CDR3 contains 18 residues. Trimming at V came to 5 bases and at J to 2 bases, leaving 12 bases not matched to a gene. From germline, CDR1 is SGHVS and CDR2 FQNEAQ. The TCR sequence derives from a woman aged 25-40 years who had recovered from COVID-19. The chain couples TRBV7-8 to TRBJ1-3; TRBD1 matches 10 bases. What was sequenced was peripheral blood. CDR3 in amino acids: CASSPTGGVESAGNTIYF. The CDR3 nucleotides read TGTGCCAGCAGCCCGACAGGGGGCGTCGAGTCCGCTGGAAACACCATATATTTT.